A single sample gave rise to the 24 T cell receptor beta chains below, sequenced in a study of lung T cells in sarcoidosis with Löfgren's syndrome. One entry per CDR3 protein, called by TCRdb with MiXCR from the reads. The table records 2,000 to 3,000 distinct CDR3 sequences, about 20% of them present only once. The sequencing input was CD4+ T cells from bronchoalveolar lavage. The origin of the receptors is a human donor with sarcoidosis (Löfgren's syndrome or another form), or a control subject (not recorded which).

Note on this clonotype: This may arise from a read error, as a much more abundant clone is one base away. The chain carries TRBV19 and TRBJ1-1; D perhaps matches TRBD1 (6 bases). CDR3 size: 14 residues. Germline CDR1 is LNHDA and CDR2 is SQIVND (reference sequence). Trimming took off 3 bases at V and 4 bases at J, with 12 bases between the two ends. The CDR3 here is CASSMDRLSTEAFF. The CDR3 nucleotides are TGTGCCAGTAGTATGGACAGACTGAGCACTGAAGCTTTCTTT.

This clonotype is labeled medium-sized (0.01 to 0.1%). The chain employs TRBV7-2 and TRBJ2-7; TRBD2 matches 10 bases. This CDR3 region has 16 residues. Germline V lookup: CDR1 SGHTA, CDR2 FQGNSA. Unmatched junction bases numbered 9, after V lost 4 bases and J lost 3 bases. The CDR3 bases are TGTGCCAGCAGCTCTCCTAGCGGGAGTCGGAGCTACGAGCAGTACTTC. Amino acids: CASSSPSGSRSYEQYF.

This clonotype is medium-sized (0.01 to 0.1%) by share. The genes are TRBV10-1 and TRBJ2-7; 12 positions agree with TRBD1. J gave up 5 bases and V 4 bases, and 3 bases lay outside the gene matches. The CDR3 is 14 residues long. Germline V lookup: CDR1 WNHNN, CDR2 SYGVQD (reference sequence). The CDR3 loop reads CASSAGTGGNEQYF. CDR3 coding DNA: TGCGCCAGCAGTGCCGGGACAGGGGGCAACGAGCAGTACTTC.

Regarding this clonotype: The junction departs from the called germline gene at one end, perhaps through a read error. This chain connects TRBV7-9 to TRBJ1-1; perhaps TRBD1 as D (6 bases). CDR3 size: 15 residues. Looked up from germline, CDR1 is SEHNR and CDR2 is FQNEAQ (reference sequence). CDR3 region: CASSPGTNWDTEAFF. As DNA, the CDR3 is TGTGCCAGCAGCCCCGGAACTAATTGGGACACTGAAGCCTTCTTT. Full variable domain (rest looked up from reference TRBV7-9 and TRBJ1-1): DTGVSQNPRHKITKRGQNVTFRCDPISEHNRLYWYRQTLGQGPEFLTYFQNEAQLEKSRLLSDRFSAERPKGSFSTLEIQRTEQGDSAMYLCASSPGTNWDTEAFFGQGTRLTVV.

By sample fraction, this clonotype is medium-sized (0.01 to 0.1%). The chain employs TRBV19 and TRBJ1-2; 9 nucleotides match TRBD1. Germline V lookup: CDR1 LNHDA, CDR2 SQIVND (reference sequence). The CDR3 extends over 13 amino acids. Trimming cost V 5 bases and J 5 bases; bases outside gene matches: 3. The CDR3, as DNA: TGTGCCAGTAGTGCGGGGACAGGGTATGGCTACACCTTC. The encoded protein is CASSAGTGYGYTF. Using reference TRBV19 and TRBJ1-2 for the parts outside the CDR3, the full variable domain is DGGITQSPKYLFRKEGQNVTLSCEQNLNHDAMYWYRQDPGQGLRLIYYSQIVNDFQKGDIAEGYSVSREKKESFPLTVTSAQKNPTAFYLCASSAGTGYGYTFGSGTRLTVV.

By sample share, this clonotype is large. The rearrangement joins TRBV25-1 to TRBJ1-2, with a weak D call TRBD1 (5 bases). This CDR3 is 16 amino acids long. Trimming stripped 7 bases from V and 0 bases from J, with 18 bases between. Looked up from germline, CDR1 is MGHDK and CDR2 is SYGVNS. DNA for the CDR3: TGTGCCAGCACTCCAAATTTGGCAGGGACTAACTATGGCTACACCTTC. Translation gives CASTPNLAGTNYGYTF.

This clonotype is medium-sized in the sample. The genes are TRBV6-1 and TRBJ2-7; D is unclear. V lost 7 bases and J 3 bases, leaving 10 bases between the germline ends. The CDR3 is 12 residues long. Per the germline V gene, CDR1 is MNHNS and CDR2 is SASEGT. Written as DNA, the CDR3 is TGTGCCAGCAATGATTTGCACTACGAGCAGTACTTC. It translates to CASNDLHYEQYF.

By sample share, this clonotype is medium-sized. J is TRBJ2-3 and V is TRBV14; D remains ambiguous. Germline assignment: CDR1 SGHDN and CDR2 FVKESK. Trimming pared 0 bases from V and 2 bases from J, leaving 6 bases between. CDR3 size: 14 residues. The CDR3 DNA follows: TGTGCCAGCAGCCAAGATTCCAACACAGATACGCAGTATTTT. Residues: CASSQDSNTDTQYF.

CDR3 in amino acids: CASSEAGLDTEAFF. The CDR3 coding sequence is TGTGCCAGCAGTGAAGCGGGCTTGGACACTGAAGCTTTCTTT. The chain couples TRBV6-1 to TRBJ1-1, with D unclear. V was clipped by 0 bases and J by 3 bases, with 8 bases between them. CDR1 and CDR2 from the germline V gene are MNHNS and SASEGT. CDR3 length: 14 amino acids.

On this clonotype: One base away lies a much larger clone, so this may be a sequencing read error. The V gene is TRBV11-2, the J gene TRBJ2-7; D gene ambiguous. From germline, CDR1 is SGHAT and CDR2 FQNNGV. This CDR3 contains 13 residues. CDR3 region: CAGSLSAFYEQYF. The CDR3 nucleotides read TGTGCCGGCAGCTTAAGTGCCTTTTACGAGCAGTACTTC.

This clonotype is judged medium-sized. The chain employs TRBV12-3 or TRBV12-4 and TRBJ1-5, with 9 bases matching TRBD1. The CDR3 totals 13 residues. V gave up 7 bases and J gave up 7 bases; unmatched junction bases: 5. The CDR3, as DNA: TGTGCCAGCACCATCGACAGGGGGCAGCCCCAGCATTTT. Translating it yields CASTIDRGQPQHF.

Judged by abundance, this clonotype is medium-sized. The chain joins TRBV5-1 to TRBJ2-3; tentative D call: TRBD1 (5 bases). The V end was cut by 4 bases, the J end by 4 bases, with 13 bases between. CDR1 and CDR2 (germline): SGHRS, YFSETQ. The CDR3 is made up of 14 amino acids. Written as DNA, the CDR3 is TGCGCCAGCAGCGTGATAGGGGTCCCAGATACGCAGTATTTT. This sequence encodes CASSVIGVPDTQYF.

This clonotype has only one observation. At one end the junction does not follow the germline gene, possibly because of a read error. J is TRBJ2-7 and V is TRBV5-4; TRBD2 matches at 9 bases. The CDR3 spans 15 residues. Looked up from germline, CDR1 is SGHNT and CDR2 is YYREEE (reference sequence). The CDR3 nucleotides read TGTGCCATCAGCTTGGCGGGGGGGGAAGCCTACGAGCAGTACTTT. Translated: CAISLAGGEAYEQYF.

This clonotype is deemed medium-sized (0.01 to 0.1%). V usage is TRBV2 and J usage is TRBJ2-5; weak D call: TRBD1 (5 bases). This CDR3 contains 14 residues. CDR1 is SNHLY, CDR2 FYNNEI, per germline. With 7 bases removed from V and 4 bases from J, the gap between germline ends came to 16 bases. CDR3 DNA sequence: TGTGCCAGCACATCTCAGGGCACCCGAGAGACCCAGTACTTC. It translates to CASTSQGTRETQYF.

With regard to this clonotype: A much larger clone sits a single nucleotide away, making a read error possible. The chain employs TRBV5-1 and TRBJ2-5; unclear D gene. The CDR3 is 14 residues long. The V end was cut by 4 bases, the J end by 5 bases, with 15 bases between. Germline CDR1 SGHRS, CDR2 YFSETQ. The DNA for the CDR3 is TGCGCCAGCAGCCCGGGCTACCAAGAGGAGACCCAGTACTTC. Its protein is CASSPGYQEETQYF.

In its sample, this clonotype was seen a few times. The chain combines TRBV7-7 with TRBJ2-1; D assignment may be TRBD1 or TRBD2 (6 bases each). Trimming cost V 4 bases and J 9 bases, with 25 bases left between them. The length of the CDR3 is 17 residues. The germline CDR1 and CDR2 sequences are SSHAT and FNYEAQ (reference sequence). The CDR3 reads CASSSSPGGPGKGEQFF. The CDR3 region has the DNA TGTGCCAGCAGCTCAAGCCCCGGGGGCCCGGGGAAAGGTGAGCAGTTCTTC.

This clonotype is labeled as medium-sized. This rearrangement joins TRBV4-1 to TRBJ1-2, with D perhaps matching TRBD1 (6 bases). V gave up 1 base and J gave up 1 base, with 10 bases separating them. CDR1 is MGHRA and CDR2 is YSYEKL in the germline V gene. CDR3 size: 15 residues. As DNA, the CDR3 is TGCGCCAGCAGCCAAGCCGGGACACTTAACTATGGCTACACCTTC. Translating gives CASSQAGTLNYGYTF.

Details on this clonotype: This clone may be a read error of a much larger clone one base away. The rearrangement links TRBV6-6 to TRBJ2-1, with TRBD2 matching over 7 bases. CDR1 and CDR2 from the germline V gene are MNHNY and SVGAGI (reference sequence). The CDR3 is made up of 14 amino acids. Written as DNA, the CDR3 is TGTGCCAGCAGACTAGCGAACACCTACAATGAGCAGTCCTTC. Its translation: CASRLANTYNEQSF.

By proportion, this clonotype is medium-sized. The rearrangement uses TRBV2 and TRBJ2-5, with a weak D call TRBD1 (6 bases). This CDR3 is built from 13 residues. The germline V gene has CDR1 SNHLY and CDR2 FYNNEI. The V and J ends lost 5 bases and 4 bases respectively, with 11 bases between them. The CDR3 loop reads CASSFQGRETQYF. CDR3 DNA sequence: TGTGCCAGCAGTTTCCAGGGGAGAGAGACCCAGTACTTC.

As for this clonotype: A much larger clone is a single base away; this may be a read error. The CDR3 DNA reads TGTGCCAGCAGCTTAGCAGCTTCGAACACTGAAGCTTTCTTT. Amino acids: CASSLAASNTEAFF. This chain connects TRBV7-2 to TRBJ1-1; D ambiguous. Trimming removed 0 bases at V and 1 base at J, with 6 bases between. CDR3 length equals 14 residues. Germline values: CDR1 SGHTA, CDR2 FQGNSA.

Judged by abundance, this clonotype is medium-sized. The rearrangement links TRBV5-1 to TRBJ2-1; the D is unclear. CDR3 length: 15 residues. V was shortened by 1 base and J by 0 bases, with 8 bases between the two germline ends. Germline loops: CDR1 SGHRS, CDR2 YFSETQ. The CDR3 DNA reads TGCGCCAGCAGCTTGTTATCAAGCTCCTACAATGAGCAGTTCTTC. This gives the protein CASSLLSSSYNEQFF. The variable domain in full, with the rest retrieved from reference TRBV5-1 and TRBJ2-1, is KAGVTQTPRYLIKTRGQQVTLSCSPISGHRSVSWYQQTPGQGLQFLFEYFSETQRNKGNFPGRFSGRQFSNSRSEMNVSTLELGDSALYLCASSLLSSSYNEQFFGPGTRLTVL.

Regarding this clonotype: A much larger clone differs by one base, so this may be a read error. The chain links TRBV30 to TRBJ1-1, with a weak D call TRBD1 (6 bases). The germline V gene has CDR1 GTSNPN and CDR2 SVGIG (reference sequence). CDR3 size: 18 residues. The CDR3 nucleotides read TGTGTCTGGAGTGCATCACAGGGAACATTTTCTAAGAACACTGAAGCTTTCTTT. Amino acid sequence: CVWSASQGTFSKNTEAFF.

Remarks on this clonotype: A read error may explain this, as a much larger clone is one base away. The chain recombines TRBV12-3 or TRBV12-4 with TRBJ1-1; D possibly corresponds to TRBD1 (5 bases). The CDR3 consists of 15 residues. V was clipped by 6 bases and J by 1 base, with 15 bases between them. CDR3 sequence reads: CASSRGVGKNTEAFF. CDR3 nucleotides: TGTGCCAGCAGCAGAGGGGTAGGCAAGAACACTGAAGCTTTCTTT.

This clonotype was found many times. The chain links TRBV12-3 or TRBV12-4 to TRBJ2-5, with a weak D call TRBD2 (5 bases). Trimming removed 6 bases at V and 2 bases at J, with 13 bases between. The CDR3 runs 14 residues. CDR3 nucleotide sequence: TGTGCCAGCAGCCTACCCGAGCGGCAAGAGACCCAGTACTTC. Amino acids: CASSLPERQETQYF.